The clone carrying this T cell receptor (beta chain) was recorded at least ten times. The antigen is unknown. The data derive from a study of spatial heterogeneity in lung cancer. Study-level background: Matched bulk RNA-seq yielded a T cell module score, and TCR transcript counts in tumor regions correlated strongly with that score. Unique TCR and UMI combinations averaged more than ten appearances each in raw reads. Overall study findings and caveats: Coverage estimated for tumor T cells reached 7% to 7.5% for alpha chains and roughly 14% for beta chains. One measure, the expanded intratumoral alpha and beta TCR count, tracked tumor mutation counts.

The CDR3 runs 13 residues. V lost 4 bases and J 15 bases, leaving 19 bases between the germline ends. Per the germline V gene, CDR1 is MGHRA and CDR2 is YSYEKL. TCRdb called the 5' RACE reads again in MiXCR, with one record for every CDR3 protein. The table shows 20,000 to 25,000 distinct CDR3 sequences, with 5% to 7.5% occurring only once. Sample time point: sample taken at primary tumor resection. Unsorted samples of tumor, nontumor lung or frozen PBMC had their whole RNA sequenced. The sample in question was lung tumor tissue, obtained at surgery. V gene TRBV4-1 combines with J gene TRBJ2-1; D not resolved. This TCR was sampled from a male donor with early-stage non-small cell lung cancer. The chain's CDR3 is CASSRQTGLMGFF. CDR3 DNA sequence: TGCGCCAGCAGCCGACAAACCGGGCTAATGGGGTTCTTC.